This TCR beta chain was captured by sequencing in a study of PD-1 blockade in classical Hodgkin lymphoma. The study's findings and limits: Possibly reflecting disease activity or prior therapy, repertoire differences have causes that remain undefined. Newly diagnosed patients had baseline TCR diversity that was reportedly lower than that of healthy donors.

Described time point: newly diagnosed, previously untreated cHL patient sample. Purified CD4+ T cells were obtained from thawed PBMCs through magnetic negative selection. Investigators turned to newly diagnosed, untreated classical Hodgkin lymphoma PBMCs for comparison. Sequenced by immunoSEQ multiplex PCR; TCRdb stores in-frame clones only, minus some. Found here are about 32,000 clones, about 87% of them singletons; the top ten hold 1.2%. With respect to this clone: Its antigen is as yet unknown.

The CDR3 has 13 residues. The germline gives CDR1 MDHEN, CDR2 SYDVKM. Between the trimmed V and J ends, which lost 6 bases and 4 bases, there was a span of 10 bases. The material sequenced was CD4+ T cells from blood. The clonotype was recovered from a human donor with classical Hodgkin lymphoma. The genes are TRBV28 and TRBJ1-5, with D hard to call. The CDR3 sequence: CASRGKRNQPQHF. CDR3 sequence (DNA): TGTGCCAGCAGGGGAAAGCGGAATCAGCCCCAGCATTTT.